A single sample is the source of the 32 T cell receptor beta chains below, sequenced in a study of technical replicates of blood from several donors (dated by TCRdb to about 2017). The method behind the library was the immunoSEQ multiplex PCR assay. TCRdb's version of the immuneACCESS table is confined to in-frame rearrangements and falls short of the full clone set. An unresolved V gene accounts for under half of the shortfall where checked; the remainder is of unknown origin. This sample has 75,000 to 95,000 clones in its table, and 75% to 95% of those were observed once. The top ten clonotypes cover roughly 0.27% of the sample. The specimen sequenced was T cells isolated from PBMCs. The receptor source for this set is a human donor in good health.

This clone appeared once. The chain employs TRBV5-1 and TRBJ2-1; 7 nucleotides match TRBD1. V trimming: 0 bases; J trimming: 16 bases; junction bases outside the gene matches: 19. This CDR3 has 16 amino acids. In germline, CDR1 is SGHRS, CDR2 YFSETQ. CDR3 coding DNA: TGCGCCAGCAGCTTGGCCATGAGGATGGGTCCATCAGGGGGATTCTTC. It yields the protein CASSLAMRMGPSGGFF.

This rearrangement joins TRBV27 to TRBJ2-7, with a possible D match to TRBD2 (6 bases). CDR3 length: 15 amino acids. CDR1 and CDR2 from the germline V gene are MNHEY and SMNVEV (reference sequence). Trimming shortened V by 6 bases and J by 1 base, and 16 bases separated the two germline ends. CDR3 sequence: CASRREPVLSYEQYF. CDR3 nucleotides: TGTGCCAGCAGGCGGGAACCAGTCTTATCCTACGAGCAGTACTTC.

The chain links TRBV6-1 to TRBJ2-7; no firm D call. This CDR3 comprises 14 residues. V lost 5 bases and J lost 3, with 14 bases in between. CDR1 and CDR2 (germline): MNHNS, SASEGT. The CDR3 DNA reads TGTGCCAGCAGTCACCCCCCGGTTAGCTACGAGCAGTACTTC. Residues: CASSHPPVSYEQYF.

The CDR3 loop reads CASSKGTSGNNEQYF. The CDR3 nucleotides are TGTGCCAGCAGCAAAGGGACTAGCGGGAATAACGAGCAGTACTTC. The V gene is TRBV11-1, the J gene TRBJ2-7; TRBD2 matches at 13 bases. This CDR3 comprises 15 residues. J was trimmed by 5 bases and V by 5 bases; bases with no gene match: 6. Germline V gene data show CDR1 as SGHAT and CDR2 as FQDESV (reference sequence).

The rearrangement joins TRBV6-5 to TRBJ2-7, with D possibly TRBD1 on 5 matching bases. Trimming took off 0 bases at V and 2 bases at J, with 11 bases between the two ends. The CDR3 has 15 residues. Germline values: CDR1 MNHEY, CDR2 SVGAGI. As DNA, the CDR3 is TGTGCCAGCAGTTACTCGGCAGGGTTAACCTACGAGCAGTACTTC. It specifies CASSYSAGLTYEQYF.

V gene TRBV27 combines with J gene TRBJ1-2; D is perhaps TRBD1 (6 bases). The germline V and J ends were trimmed by 2 bases and 6 bases, with 16 bases remaining between them. Germline V lookup: CDR1 MNHEY, CDR2 SMNVEV (reference sequence). The CDR3 loop spans 15 amino acids. The CDR3 DNA is TGTGCCAGCAGTTTAAGGGGGGGACTCCATGATGGCTACACCTTC. It is translated as CASSLRGGLHDGYTF.

This rearrangement joins TRBV7-9 to TRBJ1-1; no clear D. The CDR3 runs to 13 residues. V gave up 5 bases and J gave up 1 base, with 8 bases separating them. Germline V gives CDR1 SEHNR, CDR2 FQNEAQ (reference sequence). In nucleotides, the CDR3 is TGTGCCAGCAGCCCCCCAGGGAACACTGAAGCTTTCTTT. Encoded protein: CASSPPGNTEAFF.

This chain connects TRBV6-5 to TRBJ1-4, with D perhaps matching TRBD1 (5 bases). The ends were cut back, 6 bases at V and 8 bases at J, with 16 bases in the middle. This CDR3 has 14 amino acids. The germline V gene has CDR1 MNHEY and CDR2 SVGAGI. The CDR3: CASSHGGGTEKLFF. DNA for the CDR3: TGTGCCAGCAGCCACGGGGGGGGGACCGAAAAACTGTTTTTT.

V is TRBV11-2 and J is TRBJ2-3, with TRBD1 as a possible D gene (6 bases). Germline V gene data show CDR1 as SGHAT and CDR2 as FQNNGV. This CDR3 region has 18 residues. Trimming left V 4 bases short and J 0 bases short, with 20 bases between. CDR3 protein: CASSWGHTADISTDTQYF. CDR3 nucleotides: TGTGCCAGCAGCTGGGGACATACGGCCGATATTAGCACAGATACGCAGTATTTT.

The rearrangement uses TRBV28 and TRBJ1-1, with 11 bases identical to TRBD1. CDR1 MDHEN and CDR2 SYDVKM come from the germline V gene. J lost 4 bases, V lost 4 bases, and 14 bases had no gene match. The CDR3 length is 18 residues. CDR3 DNA sequence: TGTGCCAGCAGTTCACACATCGGGACAGGGGGATTAGGCACTGAAGCTTTCTTT. Its translation is CASSSHIGTGGLGTEAFF.

This clone was picked up a small number of times. The rearrangement links TRBV4-1 to TRBJ1-5; TRBD1 agrees at 7 bases. Germline V lookup: CDR1 MGHRA, CDR2 YSYEKL. After removal of 0 bases from V and 7 bases from J, the junction contained 6 bases not matched to a gene. CDR3 size: 15 residues. CDR3 DNA sequence: TGCGCCAGCAGCCAAGAGTCAGGGGGTCGACAGCCCCAGCATTTT. This codes for CASSQESGGRQPQHF.

The V call is TRBV19, the J call TRBJ1-5; TRBD1 is a possible D gene (6 bases). Per germline, CDR1 LNHDA and CDR2 SQIVND (reference sequence). The CDR3 loop spans 13 amino acids. V was clipped by 7 bases and J by 6 bases, with 13 bases between them. Here the CDR3 DNA reads TGTGCCAGTACCGGGGGGGGGCTTCAGCCCCAGCATTTT. Amino acids: CASTGGGLQPQHF.

The rearrangement uses TRBV10-3 and TRBJ2-7, with 7 bases fitting TRBD2. CDR1 ENHRY and CDR2 SYGVKD come from the germline V gene. J was trimmed by 1 base and V by 5 bases; bases with no gene match: 5. The length of the CDR3 is 14 residues. CDR3 coding DNA: TGTGCCATCAGTTTTGACGGGGGGTCCTACGAGCAGTACTTC. Translated: CAISFDGGSYEQYF.

This chain uses TRBV11-2 with TRBJ2-7; TRBD2 aligns across 8 bases. Germline V lookup: CDR1 SGHAT, CDR2 FQNNGV. CDR3 length equals 15 residues. J lost 6 bases, V lost 5 bases, and 12 bases had no gene match. For the CDR3, the DNA is TGTGCCAGCAGCCCCATCGGGGGGGCGCGTCCCGAGCAGTACTTC. Translating it yields CASSPIGGARPEQYF.

V is TRBV9 and J is TRBJ2-7, with 10 bases lining up with TRBD1. The germline gives CDR1 SGDLS, CDR2 YYNGEE. With V trimmed by 0 bases and J by 1 base, 4 bases remained unmatched. The CDR3 is 16 amino acids. Here the CDR3 DNA reads TGTGCCAGCAGCGTAGGCCTGGGACAGGGGTCCTACGAGCAGTACTTC. Its translation: CASSVGLGQGSYEQYF.

This clone was observed a few times. The chain couples TRBV9 to TRBJ2-7; D remains ambiguous. The CDR3 is 13 amino acids. CDR1 is SGDLS and CDR2 is YYNGEE in the germline V gene. Trimming took 2 bases from V and 9 from J, leaving 15 bases between them. The CDR3 sequence: CASSVSAVAVQYF. The CDR3 coding sequence is TGTGCCAGCAGCGTGAGCGCCGTCGCTGTGCAGTACTTC.

The rearrangement uses TRBV13 and TRBJ2-3; D gene ambiguous. V shed 3 bases and J shed 5 bases, with 3 bases lying between them. CDR3 length equals 11 residues. Germline V gives CDR1 PRHDT, CDR2 FYEKMQ (reference sequence). For the CDR3, the DNA is TGTGCCAGCAGCTTGAGAGATACGCAGTATTTT. Translated, it gives CASSLRDTQYF.

The chain has TRBV2 and TRBJ2-1; D ambiguous. V was trimmed by 0 bases and J by 0 bases, leaving 6 bases between them. This CDR3 is 15 amino acids long. The germline V gene has CDR1 SNHLY and CDR2 FYNNEI. The DNA for the CDR3 is TGTGCCAGCAGTGAAGCATTACACTCCTACAATGAGCAGTTCTTC. Its translation: CASSEALHSYNEQFF.

V is TRBV28 and J is TRBJ1-1; 7 bases are a match to TRBD1. The CDR3 is 18 amino acids. Germline CDR1 and CDR2: MDHEN and SYDVKM. V trimming: 6 bases; J trimming: 1 base; junction bases outside the gene matches: 17. Here the CDR3 reads CASSPSSPLTGANTEAFF. The CDR3 DNA reads TGTGCCAGCAGCCCCTCGTCCCCGTTAACAGGGGCGAACACTGAAGCTTTCTTT.

The V gene is TRBV27, the J gene TRBJ2-7, with D maybe TRBD2 (6 bases). V was shortened by 2 bases and J by 5 bases, with 13 bases between the two germline ends. Germline CDR1 MNHEY, CDR2 SMNVEV (reference sequence). This CDR3 has 14 residues. As DNA, the CDR3 is TGTGCCAGCAGTTTACTGGAGGGTTCGGACGAGCAGTACTTC. Encoded protein: CASSLLEGSDEQYF.

The chain is built from TRBV6-1 and TRBJ1-1, with D unclear. Germline CDR1 MNHNS, CDR2 SASEGT. CDR3 length equals 14 residues. V was trimmed by 1 base and J by 4 bases, leaving 10 bases between them. CDR3 nucleotides: TGTGCCAGCAGTGAAGTTGGGAGCGGCACTGAAGCTTTCTTT. Encoded protein: CASSEVGSGTEAFF.

This clone came up a few times. This chain uses TRBV28 with TRBJ2-3; 13 bases line up with TRBD2. CDR3 size: 19 residues. Germline values: CDR1 MDHEN, CDR2 SYDVKM. J lost 1 base, V lost 6 bases, and 13 bases had no gene match. CDR3 sequence reads: CASRTGGLAGWLGTDTQYF. The CDR3 nucleotides are TGTGCCAGCAGAACCGGGGGACTAGCGGGATGGTTGGGCACAGATACGCAGTATTTT.

The chain uses TRBV5-4 and TRBJ2-7, with D uncertain. CDR3 length: 11 residues. Germline V CDR1 and CDR2: SGHNT, YYREEE (reference sequence). V was cut by 2 bases and J by 5 bases, with 5 bases left in between. This CDR3 is CASSFQDEQYF. In DNA, the CDR3 is TGTGCCAGCAGCTTCCAGGACGAGCAGTACTTC.

This clone was found many times. Other DNA sequences from this sample encode an identical CDR3 as well. The chain is built from TRBV28 and TRBJ2-7, with TRBD2 matching over 8 bases. The germline CDR1 and CDR2 sequences are MDHEN and SYDVKM. This CDR3 region has 13 residues. J was trimmed by 2 bases and V by 8 bases; bases with no gene match: 5. The CDR3 loop reads CASRLAGPYEQYF. The CDR3 nucleotides are TGTGCCAGCCGGTTAGCGGGACCCTACGAGCAGTACTTC.

This chain uses TRBV11-2 with TRBJ2-1; TRBD1 might be the D (6 bases). The germline CDR1 and CDR2 sequences are SGHAT and FQNNGV. CDR3 length: 18 residues. V shed 0 bases and J shed 5 bases, with 20 bases lying between them. The CDR3 is CASSLDQWGQDWNNEQFF. The CDR3 DNA follows: TGTGCCAGCAGCTTAGATCAATGGGGACAAGACTGGAACAATGAGCAGTTCTTC.

The genes are TRBV28 and TRBJ2-2, with D possibly TRBD2 on 6 matching bases. The germline V gene encodes CDR1 MDHEN and CDR2 SYDVKM. Trimming took off 3 bases at V and 1 base at J, with 6 bases between the two ends. The CDR3 has 14 residues. CDR3 DNA: TGTGCCAGCAGTTTCGGGGGGAACACCGGGGAGCTGTTTTTT. Protein sequence: CASSFGGNTGELFF.

The chain joins TRBV5-5 to TRBJ2-7; 8 bases fit TRBD1. Germline lookup yields CDR1 SGHKS and CDR2 YYEKEE (reference sequence). CDR3 length equals 15 residues. V lost 2 bases, J lost 1 base, and 5 bases stayed unmatched. Here the CDR3 reads CASSFAGGVSYEQYF. The CDR3 bases are TGTGCCAGCAGCTTCGCAGGGGGCGTTTCCTACGAGCAGTACTTC.

This chain connects TRBV4-1 to TRBJ2-5; 10 nucleotides match TRBD2. This CDR3 is 16 amino acids long. Unmatched junction bases numbered 9, after V lost 4 bases and J lost 4 bases. Germline CDR1 reads MGHRA; CDR2 reads YSYEKL. The CDR3 reads CASSLTTSGRGETQYF. The CDR3 nucleotides are TGCGCCAGCAGCCTAACGACCAGCGGGAGGGGAGAGACCCAGTACTTC.

J is TRBJ2-3 and V is TRBV5-1; 8 nucleotides line up with TRBD2. CDR3 length: 15 residues. Germline lookup yields CDR1 SGHRS and CDR2 YFSETQ. Trimming at V came to 6 bases and at J to 2 bases, leaving 8 bases not matched to a gene. The CDR3 here is CASTLRGGNTDTQYF. CDR3 sequence (DNA): TGCGCCAGCACCTTACGCGGGGGGAACACAGATACGCAGTATTTT.

The V call is TRBV7-9, the J call TRBJ2-7, with 8 bases aligning to TRBD1. CDR1 is SEHNR, CDR2 FQNEAQ, per germline (reference sequence). With 6 bases clipped from V and 1 base from J, the junction kept 8 bases outside the gene matches. This CDR3 is 15 amino acids long. In DNA form, the CDR3 reads TGTGCCAGCAGTTTGGGGCGGACAGGGTCCTACGAGCAGTACTTC. It yields the protein CASSLGRTGSYEQYF.

The CDR3 loop is CASSLTRTVNTEAFF. The CDR3 DNA reads TGTGCCAGCAGCCTGACCAGGACAGTGAACACTGAAGCTTTCTTT. This chain connects TRBV5-6 to TRBJ1-1; maybe TRBD1 (6 bases). Germline lookup yields CDR1 SGHDT and CDR2 YYEEEE. The germline V and J ends were trimmed by 4 bases and 0 bases, with 13 bases remaining between them. The length of the CDR3 is 15 residues. Drawing the rest from reference TRBV5-6 and TRBJ1-1, the complete variable domain is DAGVTQSPTHLIKTRGQQVTLRCSPKSGHDTVSWYQQALGQGPQFIFQYYEEEERQRGNFPDRFSGHQFPNYSSELNVNALLLGDSALYLCASSLTRTVNTEAFFGQGTRLTVV.

The V call is TRBV9, the J call TRBJ1-2; D is possibly TRBD1 (6 bases). V was trimmed by 3 bases and J by 0 bases, leaving 12 bases between them. Germline assignment: CDR1 SGDLS and CDR2 YYNGEE. The CDR3 runs to 15 residues. CDR3 DNA sequence: TGTGCCAGCAGCGCCATCAGGGGCCCTAACTATGGCTACACCTTC. This sequence encodes CASSAIRGPNYGYTF.